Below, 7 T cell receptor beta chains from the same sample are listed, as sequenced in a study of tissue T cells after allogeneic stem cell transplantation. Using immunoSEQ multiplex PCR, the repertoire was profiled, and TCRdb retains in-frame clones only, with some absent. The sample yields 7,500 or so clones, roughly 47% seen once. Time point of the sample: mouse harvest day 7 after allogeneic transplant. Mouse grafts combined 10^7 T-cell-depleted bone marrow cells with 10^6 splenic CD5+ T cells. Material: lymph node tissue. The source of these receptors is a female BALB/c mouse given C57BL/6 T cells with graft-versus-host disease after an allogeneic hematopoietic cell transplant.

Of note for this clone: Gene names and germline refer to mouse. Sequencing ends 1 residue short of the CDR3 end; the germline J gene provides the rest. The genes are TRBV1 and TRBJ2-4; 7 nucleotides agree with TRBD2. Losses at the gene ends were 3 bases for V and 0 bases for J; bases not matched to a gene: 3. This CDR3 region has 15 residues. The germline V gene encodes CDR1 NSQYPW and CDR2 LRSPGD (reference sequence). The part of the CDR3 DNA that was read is TGCACCTGCAGTGCGGGACTGCGGAGTCAAAACACCTTGTAC. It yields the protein CTCSAGLRSQNTLY. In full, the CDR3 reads CTCSAGLRSQNTLYF.

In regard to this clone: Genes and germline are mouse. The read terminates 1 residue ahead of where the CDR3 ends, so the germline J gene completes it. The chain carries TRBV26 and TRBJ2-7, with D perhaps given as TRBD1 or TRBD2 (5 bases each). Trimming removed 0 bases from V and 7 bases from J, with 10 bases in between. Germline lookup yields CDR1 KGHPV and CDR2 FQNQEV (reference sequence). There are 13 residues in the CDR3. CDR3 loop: CASSLSGAGEQYF. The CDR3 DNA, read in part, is TGTGCCAGCAGTCTGTCAGGGGCGGGGGAACAGTAC.

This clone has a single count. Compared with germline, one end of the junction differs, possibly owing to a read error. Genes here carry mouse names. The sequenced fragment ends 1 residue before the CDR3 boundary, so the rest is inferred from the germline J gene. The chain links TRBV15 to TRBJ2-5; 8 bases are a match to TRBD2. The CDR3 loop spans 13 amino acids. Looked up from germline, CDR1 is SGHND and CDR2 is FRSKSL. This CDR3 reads CASSFDWGDAQYF. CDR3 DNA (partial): TGTGCCAGCAGTTTCGACTGGGGAGACGCCCAGTAC.

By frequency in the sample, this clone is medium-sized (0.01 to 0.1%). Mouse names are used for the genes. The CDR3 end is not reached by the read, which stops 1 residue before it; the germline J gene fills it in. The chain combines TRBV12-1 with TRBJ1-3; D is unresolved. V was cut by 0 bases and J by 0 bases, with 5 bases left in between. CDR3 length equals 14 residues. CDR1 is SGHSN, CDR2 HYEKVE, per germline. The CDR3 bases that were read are TGTGCCAGCTCTCTCACGTCTTCTGGAAATACGCTCTAT. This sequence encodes CASSLTSSGNTLY. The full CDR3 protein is CASSLTSSGNTLYF.

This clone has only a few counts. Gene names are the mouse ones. CDR3 protein: CASSYRGGERLFF. The DNA read from the CDR3 is TGTGCCAGCAGCTACAGGGGTGGCGAAAGATTATTT. This chain joins TRBV3 and TRBJ1-4, with 7 bases fitting TRBD1. Read data end 1 residue before the CDR3 end; the end is taken from the germline J gene. The V gene end was trimmed by 4 bases and the J gene end by 7 bases; junction bases not matched to a gene: 3. Germline loops: CDR1 SNHLY, CDR2 FYNGKV (reference sequence). The CDR3 totals 13 residues.

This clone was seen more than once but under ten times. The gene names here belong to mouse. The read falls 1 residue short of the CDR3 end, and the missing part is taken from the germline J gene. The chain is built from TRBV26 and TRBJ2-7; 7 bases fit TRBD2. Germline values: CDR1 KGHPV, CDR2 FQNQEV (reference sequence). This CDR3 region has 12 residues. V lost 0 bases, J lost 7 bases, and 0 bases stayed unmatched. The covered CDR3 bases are TGTGCCAGCAGTCTGTCGGGGGGGGAACAGTAC. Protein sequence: CASSLSGGEQY. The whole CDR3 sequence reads CASSLSGGEQYF.

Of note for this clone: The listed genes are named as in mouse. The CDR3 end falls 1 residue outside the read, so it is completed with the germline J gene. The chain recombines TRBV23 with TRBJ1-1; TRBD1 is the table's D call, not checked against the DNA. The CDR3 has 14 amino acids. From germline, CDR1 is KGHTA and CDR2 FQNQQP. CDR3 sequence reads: CSSSQSTANTEVFF. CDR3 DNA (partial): TGCTCCAGCAGTCAATCGACAGCAAACACAGAAGTCTTC.